The 32 T cell receptor beta chains below were found in one sample sequenced in a study of molecular identifiers for immune sequencing clone quantification. Using its own MiXCR run on the PCR reads, TCRdb lists one record per CDR3 protein. The sample shows hundreds of thousands of distinct CDR3 sequences, roughly 23% of them seen only once. The sequenced material came from naive CD8+ T cells from blood, with Jurkat cell RNA spiked in. As to subset: FACS-sorted CD8+CD4-CCR7+CD45RA+ naive T cells. Receptor source: a human donor in good health. Some libraries in this study had Jurkat cell RNA spiked in.

This clonotype was seen only once. Germline is not matched at one junction end, which may reflect a read error. V gene TRBV5-3 combines with J gene TRBJ1-1; 8 bases align to TRBD1. TRBV5-3 is marked as an open reading frame, function uncertain. The CDR3 has 13 amino acids. This CDR3 is CASSQGANTVAFF. The CDR3 DNA reads as TGTGCCAGCAGCCAGGGGGCGAACACTGTAGCTTTCTTT.

This clonotype has just a few counts. CDR3 coding DNA: TGTGCCAGCAGTTCCCCGTCGAGATCCTACGAGCAGTACTTC. Translation gives CASSSPSRSYEQYF. V and J are TRBV12-3 or TRBV12-4 and TRBJ2-7; D ambiguous. CDR3 length: 14 residues. Trimming removed 4 bases at V and 1 base at J, with 11 bases between.

This chain joins TRBV6-2 or TRBV6-3 and TRBJ2-1, with D unresolved. The germline V gene has CDR1 MNHEY and CDR2 SVGEGT. The V and J ends lost 9 bases and 2 bases respectively, with 17 bases between them. The CDR3 consists of 15 residues. CDR3 DNA sequence: TGTGCCAGTTCCCCTCCGCCCCCGGCCTACAATGAGCAGTTCTTC. Its protein product is CASSPPPPAYNEQFF.

The chain links TRBV7-9 to TRBJ2-7; 7 bases agree with TRBD1. V lost 4 bases, J lost 6 bases, and 6 bases stayed unmatched. The CDR3 spans 13 residues. Germline V gene sequence: CDR1 SEHNR, CDR2 FQNEAQ (reference sequence). The CDR3 DNA reads as TGTGCCAGCAGCTCCCCGACAGGGCGCGAGCAGTACTTC. Translation: CASSSPTGREQYF.

As for this clonotype: No conserved phenylalanine or tryptophan is present at the end of the CDR3, so a read error is the likely explanation. CDR3 loop: CSARQFNQPQHL. The CDR3 DNA sequence: TGCAGTGCTAGACAGTTTAATCAGCCCCAGCATCTT. The chain joins TRBV20-1 to TRBJ1-5; no clear D gene. The CDR3 covers 12 residues. Per germline, CDR1 DFQATT and CDR2 SNEGSKA (reference sequence). V was shortened by 2 bases and J by 4 bases, with 6 bases between the two germline ends.

Worth noting for this clonotype: A much larger clone differs from this one at a single base, so this may be a read error. V is TRBV5-6 and J is TRBJ2-7; D not certain. V was clipped by 1 base and J by 2 bases, with 4 bases between them. Germline loops: CDR1 SGHDT, CDR2 YYEEEE. The CDR3 loop spans 12 amino acids. The CDR3 coding sequence is TGTGCCAGCAGCTTGCGAACCTACGAGCAGTACTTC. Its translation: CASSLRTYEQYF. The variable domain in full, with the rest retrieved from reference TRBV5-6 and TRBJ2-7, is DAGVTQSPTHLIKTRGQQVTLRCSPKSGHDTVSWYQQALGQGPQFIFQYYEEEERQRGNFPDRFSGHQFPNYSSELNVNALLLGDSALYLCASSLRTYEQYFGPGTRLTVT.

The chain recombines TRBV30 with TRBJ2-3; the D gene is possibly TRBD2 (7 bases). The germline V and J ends were trimmed by 3 bases and 2 bases, with 15 bases remaining between them. The CDR3 runs to 15 residues. Germline V lookup: CDR1 GTSNPN, CDR2 SVGIG (reference sequence). The DNA for the CDR3 is TGTGCCTGGAGCCAGGGGCGGGAGTTCACAGATACGCAGTATTTT. Protein sequence: CAWSQGREFTDTQYF.

As concerns this clonotype: This may be a read error, as it is one base from a much larger clone. V usage is TRBV6-2 or TRBV6-3 and J usage is TRBJ1-1; D call uncertain. The CDR3 extends over 11 amino acids. Germline CDR1 and CDR2: MNHEY and SVGEGT. In nucleotides, the CDR3 is TGTGCCAGCACCATGAACCCTGAAGCTTTCTTT. Protein: CASTMNPEAFF.

The chain employs TRBV6-1 and TRBJ2-1, with D unresolved. The CDR3 covers 14 residues. The germline CDR1 and CDR2 sequences are MNHNS and SASEGT. V shed 0 bases and J shed 8 bases, with 11 bases lying between them. The CDR3, as DNA: TGTGCCAGCAGTGAAGCGGACGGGCAAGATGAGCAGTTCTTC. The encoded protein is CASSEADGQDEQFF.

The chain is built from TRBV6-2 or TRBV6-3 and TRBJ2-7; D may be TRBD2 (5 bases). V was cut by 5 bases and J by 6 bases, with 8 bases left in between. In germline, CDR1 is MNHEY, CDR2 SVGEGT. CDR3 length: 11 residues. CDR3 protein: CASSGLCEQYF. CDR3 DNA: TGTGCCAGCAGTGGACTCTGCGAGCAGTACTTC.

This clonotype was observed once. A much larger clone sits a single nucleotide away, making a read error possible. This sequence joins TRBV7-9 and TRBJ2-7; the D gene is possibly TRBD1 (7 bases). The CDR3 is made up of 15 amino acids. Trimming shortened V by 11 bases and J by 0 bases, and 20 bases separated the two germline ends. Looked up from germline, CDR1 is SEHNR and CDR2 is FQNEAQ (reference sequence). The CDR3 sequence: CAGTLGQDYSYEQYF. CDR3 sequence (DNA): TGTGCCGGCACCTTAGGACAGGACTACTCCTACGAGCAGTACTTC.

This clonotype was counted ten times or more. The genes are TRBV30 and TRBJ1-1; 9 nucleotides line up with TRBD1. J gave up 5 bases and V 1 base, and 5 bases lay outside the gene matches. The CDR3 spans 14 residues. Germline CDR1 and CDR2: GTSNPN and SVGIG (reference sequence). The CDR3 nucleotides are TGTGCCTGGAGTGACGGGACAGGGTTGACTGAAGCTTTCTTT. Translation gives CAWSDGTGLTEAFF. The full variable domain, with the rest looked up from reference TRBV30 and TRBJ1-1, is SQTIHQWPATLVQPVGSPLSLECTVEGTSNPNLYWYRQAAGRGLQLLFYSVGIGQISSEVPQNLSASRPQDRQFILSSKKLLLSDSGFYLCAWSDGTGLTEAFFGQGTRLTVV.

The J gene is TRBJ1-1, the V gene TRBV7-9, with unresolved D. The CDR3 has 11 amino acids. V was shortened by 3 bases and J by 9 bases, with 8 bases between the two germline ends. Germline CDR1 SEHNR, CDR2 FQNEAQ (reference sequence). In nucleotides, the CDR3 is TGTGCCAGCAGCTTTAGCGAGCAAGCTTTCTTT. It yields the protein CASSFSEQAFF.

The genes are TRBV5-1 and TRBJ2-1; 11 bases align to TRBD2. Germline V CDR1 and CDR2: SGHRS, YFSETQ. The length of the CDR3 is 18 residues. Germline trimming cut 4 bases from V and 7 bases from J; bases unmatched to any gene: 16. The CDR3 DNA reads as TGCGCCAGCAGCCCGGGGGCTAGCGGGAGGCTTTTGGGAAATGAGCAGTTCTTC. Translated, it gives CASSPGASGRLLGNEQFF.

The chain carries TRBV4-3 and TRBJ1-6; D is unresolved. Trimming took 0 bases from V and 0 from J, leaving 6 bases between them. This CDR3 is 16 amino acids long. Germline CDR1 and CDR2: LGHNA and YSLEER. The CDR3: CASSQEGCSYNSPLHF. CDR3 DNA sequence: TGCGCCAGCAGCCAAGAAGGGTGCTCCTATAATTCACCCCTCCACTTT.

This clonotype was recorded many times. J is TRBJ2-7 and V is TRBV2; D is unclear. This CDR3 is 12 amino acids long. In germline, CDR1 is SNHLY, CDR2 FYNNEI. V lost 8 bases to trimming and J lost 0 bases, with 8 bases between them. The CDR3 here is CASARSSYEQYF. In nucleotides, the CDR3 is TGTGCCAGCGCCCGGAGCTCCTACGAGCAGTACTTC.

This clonotype was counted a few times. The rearrangement links TRBV5-6 to TRBJ2-1, with a tentative D call TRBD1 (6 bases). V lost 2 bases and J lost 8, with 11 bases in between. Per the germline V gene, CDR1 is SGHDT and CDR2 is YYEEEE. CDR3 size: 13 residues. The chain's CDR3 is CASSFGQSDEQFF. CDR3 coding DNA: TGTGCCAGCAGCTTTGGACAGTCTGATGAGCAGTTCTTC.

With respect to this clonotype: The junction differs from germline at one of its ends, possibly a read error. This chain links TRBV15 with TRBJ1-3, with 7 positions matching TRBD1. CDR3 length: 15 amino acids. Germline assignment: CDR1 LNHNV and CDR2 YYDKDF (reference sequence). The CDR3 region has the DNA TGTGCCACCAGCGGAGACAGGGCTCCTGGAAACACCATATATTTT. Encoded protein: CATSGDRAPGNTIYF.

This clonotype was seen repeatedly, ten times or more. The chain carries TRBV5-6 and TRBJ1-1, with D unresolved. Germline V gives CDR1 SGHDT, CDR2 YYEEEE. The CDR3 extends over 16 amino acids. V was clipped by 4 bases and J by 6 bases, with 22 bases between them. This chain's CDR3 is CASSPDREALVAEAFF. CDR3 nucleotide sequence: TGTGCCAGCAGCCCAGACCGTGAAGCACTAGTCGCTGAAGCTTTCTTT. Full variable domain (outside the CDR3, taken from reference TRBV5-6 and TRBJ1-1): DAGVTQSPTHLIKTRGQQVTLRCSPKSGHDTVSWYQQALGQGPQFIFQYYEEEERQRGNFPDRFSGHQFPNYSSELNVNALLLGDSALYLCASSPDREALVAEAFFGQGTRLTVV.

A few counts support this clonotype. The chain couples TRBV28 to TRBJ2-7; 8 bases are shared with TRBD1. The germline V gene has CDR1 MDHEN and CDR2 SYDVKM. This CDR3 spans 15 amino acids. The V and J ends lost 3 bases and 4 bases, in that order; junction bases with no gene match: 8. CDR3 sequence (DNA): TGTGCCAGCAGTTTCGGGGCAGGGGGCGTATACGAGCAGTACTTC. Translation: CASSFGAGGVYEQYF.

This clonotype was recorded a few times. The chain couples TRBV27 to TRBJ2-5; TRBD2 is a possible D gene (5 bases). CDR1 is MNHEY, CDR2 SMNVEV, per germline (reference sequence). The CDR3 extends over 15 amino acids. V dropped 6 bases and J dropped 2 bases, with 16 bases sitting between them. This CDR3 reads CASSPNPGVQETQYF. The CDR3 DNA follows: TGTGCCAGCAGCCCGAATCCCGGGGTACAAGAGACCCAGTACTTC.

This clonotype was observed a handful of times. The rearrangement uses TRBV27 and TRBJ2-4, with TRBD1 identical over 9 bases. Germline V gene data show CDR1 as MNHEY and CDR2 as SMNVEV (reference sequence). This CDR3 spans 14 amino acids. V gave up 5 bases and J gave up 7 bases; unmatched junction bases: 6. Here the CDR3 reads CASSLRDRENIQYF. In nucleotides, the CDR3 is TGTGCCAGCAGTCTCCGGGACAGGGAGAACATTCAGTACTTC.

In this sample, this clonotype turned up once. CDR3 loop: CASSPGLVATDIQYF. In DNA, the CDR3 is TGCGCCAGCAGCCCCGGACTAGTAGCAACTGACATTCAGTACTTC. The genes are TRBV5-1 and TRBJ2-4; 7 bases fit TRBD2. The trim removed 4 bases at V and 8 bases at J, leaving 12 bases unmatched. CDR1 and CDR2 (germline): SGHRS, YFSETQ. The CDR3 spans 15 residues.

To note about this clonotype: The conserved final phenylalanine or tryptophan is absent from the CDR3, which likely points to a read error. The chain couples TRBV12-3 or TRBV12-4 to TRBJ2-3, with 9 bases matching TRBD1. The CDR3 has 18 residues. V trimming: 5 bases; J trimming: 2 bases; junction bases outside the gene matches: 14. The CDR3 is CASSLSLGGDRATDTQYS. CDR3 DNA: TGTGCCAGCAGTCTTAGCCTCGGAGGGGACAGGGCCACAGATACGCAGTATTCT.

At least ten counts were recorded for this clonotype. The chain combines TRBV7-2 with TRBJ2-4; either TRBD1 or TRBD2 may fit D (5 bases each). Trimming stripped 5 bases from V and 1 base from J, with 15 bases between. Germline assignment: CDR1 SGHTA and CDR2 FQGNSA. The CDR3 length is 16 residues. The CDR3 sequence is CASSMRGFEAKNIQYF. The CDR3 nucleotides read TGTGCCAGCAGCATGAGGGGTTTTGAGGCCAAAAACATTCAGTACTTC. The complete variable domain, with remaining parts taken from reference TRBV7-2 and TRBJ2-4, reads GAGVSQSPSNKVTEKGKDVELRCDPISGHTALYWYRQSLGQGLEFLIYFQGNSAPDKSGLPSDRFSAERTGGSVSTLTIQRTQQEDSAVYLCASSMRGFEAKNIQYFGAGTRLSVL.

This clonotype appeared many times. V is TRBV20-1 and J is TRBJ1-6, with D unresolved. This CDR3 is 16 amino acids long. V was shortened by 3 bases and J by 2 bases, with 14 bases between the two germline ends. Germline V gene sequence: CDR1 DFQATT, CDR2 SNEGSKA (reference sequence). This CDR3 is CSASSRDLPYNSPLHF. The CDR3 region has the DNA TGCAGTGCTAGTTCACGGGATTTACCCTATAATTCACCCCTCCACTTT.

This chain connects TRBV12-3 or TRBV12-4 to TRBJ1-1; D is unclear. V was pared by 1 base and J by 3 bases, with 9 bases between. This CDR3 has 14 amino acids. This chain's CDR3 is CASSLGDTHTEAFF. The DNA for the CDR3 is TGTGCCAGCAGTTTAGGAGACACCCACACTGAAGCTTTCTTT.

There are a few counts of this clonotype. The CDR3 sequence: CSVEEGATEQYF. The CDR3 bases are TGCAGCGTTGAGGAGGGGGCGACCGAGCAGTACTTC. The genes are TRBV29-1 and TRBJ2-7; a weak D match, TRBD1 (7 bases). The CDR3 consists of 12 residues. Per germline, CDR1 SQVTM and CDR2 ANQGSEA. The V and J ends lost 3 bases and 6 bases respectively, with 12 bases between them.

This clonotype occurred many times. The CDR3 nucleotides are TGTGCCAGCAGCTTAGACATATGGGACAGACAAGAGACCCAGTACTTC. Protein product: CASSLDIWDRQETQYF. This sequence joins TRBV7-9 and TRBJ2-5, with 7 bases aligning to TRBD1. Germline trimming cut 1 base from V and 2 bases from J; bases unmatched to any gene: 7. CDR3 length: 16 residues. Germline V gene sequence: CDR1 SEHNR, CDR2 FQNEAQ (reference sequence).

Worth noting for this clonotype: This could be a read error, since a much larger clone is one nucleotide away. This sequence joins TRBV28 and TRBJ2-5; D gene uncertain. CDR1 is MDHEN and CDR2 is SYDVKM in the germline V gene. CDR3 size: 12 residues. The CDR3: CAGSLESRTQYF. The CDR3, as DNA: TGTGCCGGCAGTTTAGAAAGCCGGACCCAGTACTTC.

This clonotype was picked up many times. The chain employs TRBV19 and TRBJ2-7; 7 positions match TRBD2. Per germline, CDR1 LNHDA and CDR2 SQIVND (reference sequence). V trimming: 3 bases; J trimming: 3 bases; junction bases outside the gene matches: 8. This CDR3 contains 15 residues. The CDR3 DNA follows: TGTGCCAGTAGTATCGCCCGGGACTACGTCTACGAGCAGTACTTC. This translates into CASSIARDYVYEQYF.

This clonotype has ten or more counts. This chain uses TRBV7-2 with TRBJ2-1; D possibly corresponds to TRBD1 (6 bases). CDR1 is SGHTA, CDR2 FQGNSA, per germline. This CDR3 comprises 12 residues. V shed 8 bases and J shed 4 bases, with 9 bases lying between them. CDR3 residues: CASGRGYNEQFF. The DNA of the CDR3 is TGTGCCAGCGGAAGGGGGTACAATGAGCAGTTCTTC. The whole variable domain, filled in from reference TRBV7-2 and TRBJ2-1, reads GAGVSQSPSNKVTEKGKDVELRCDPISGHTALYWYRQSLGQGLEFLIYFQGNSAPDKSGLPSDRFSAERTGGSVSTLTIQRTQQEDSAVYLCASGRGYNEQFFGPGTRLTVL.